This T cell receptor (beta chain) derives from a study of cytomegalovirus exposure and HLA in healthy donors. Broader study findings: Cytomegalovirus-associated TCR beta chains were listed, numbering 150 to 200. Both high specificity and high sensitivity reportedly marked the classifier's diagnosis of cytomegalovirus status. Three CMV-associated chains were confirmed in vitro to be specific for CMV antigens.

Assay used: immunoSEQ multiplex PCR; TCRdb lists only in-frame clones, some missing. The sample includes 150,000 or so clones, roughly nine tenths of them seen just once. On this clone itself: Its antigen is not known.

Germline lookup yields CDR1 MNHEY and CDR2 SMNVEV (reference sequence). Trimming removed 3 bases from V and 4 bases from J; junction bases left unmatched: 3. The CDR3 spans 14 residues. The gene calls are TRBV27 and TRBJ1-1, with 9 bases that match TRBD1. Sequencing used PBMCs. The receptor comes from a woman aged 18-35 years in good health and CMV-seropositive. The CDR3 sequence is CASSLGQGFTEAFF. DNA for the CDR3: TGTGCCAGCAGTTTGGGACAGGGTTTCACTGAAGCTTTCTTT.